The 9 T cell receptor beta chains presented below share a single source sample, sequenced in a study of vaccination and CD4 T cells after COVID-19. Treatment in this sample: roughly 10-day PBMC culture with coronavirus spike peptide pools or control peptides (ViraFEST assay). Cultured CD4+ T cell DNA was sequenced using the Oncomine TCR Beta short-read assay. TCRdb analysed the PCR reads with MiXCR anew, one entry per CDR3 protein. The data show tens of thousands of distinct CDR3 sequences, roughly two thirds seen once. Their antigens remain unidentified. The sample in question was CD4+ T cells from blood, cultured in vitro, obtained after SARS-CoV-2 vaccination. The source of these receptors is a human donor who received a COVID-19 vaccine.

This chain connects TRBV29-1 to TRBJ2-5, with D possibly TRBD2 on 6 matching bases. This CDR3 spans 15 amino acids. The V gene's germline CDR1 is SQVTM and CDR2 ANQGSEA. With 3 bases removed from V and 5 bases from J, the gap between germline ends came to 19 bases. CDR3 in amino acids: CSVDETGAVRETQYF. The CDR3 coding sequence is TGCAGCGTTGATGAGACGGGAGCCGTTAGGGAGACCCAGTACTTC.

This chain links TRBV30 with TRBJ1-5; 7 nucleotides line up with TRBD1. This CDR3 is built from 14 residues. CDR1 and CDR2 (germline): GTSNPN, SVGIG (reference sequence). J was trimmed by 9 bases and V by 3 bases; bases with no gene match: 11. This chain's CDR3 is CAWSTGTVDGPQHF. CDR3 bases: TGTGCCTGGAGCACCGGGACAGTGGACGGGCCCCAGCATTTT.

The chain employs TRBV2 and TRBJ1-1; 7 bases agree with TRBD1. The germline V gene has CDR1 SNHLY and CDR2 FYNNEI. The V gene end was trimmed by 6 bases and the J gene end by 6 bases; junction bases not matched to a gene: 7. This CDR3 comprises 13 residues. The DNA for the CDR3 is TGTGCCAGCAGCCGACAGGGAACAGCTGAAGCTTTCTTT. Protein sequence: CASSRQGTAEAFF.

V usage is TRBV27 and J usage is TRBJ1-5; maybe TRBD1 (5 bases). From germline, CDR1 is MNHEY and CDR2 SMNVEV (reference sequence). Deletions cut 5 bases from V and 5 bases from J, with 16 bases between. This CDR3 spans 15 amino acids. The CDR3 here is CASSPRGEGYQPQHF. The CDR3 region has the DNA TGTGCCAGCAGTCCGAGAGGGGAGGGCTATCAGCCCCAGCATTTT.

The CDR3 nucleotides are TGTGCCAGTAGGCAAACAGGGGCGGATGGCTACACCTTC. Translating it yields CASRQTGADGYTF. The V gene is TRBV19, the J gene TRBJ1-2; TRBD1 matches at 7 bases. CDR3 length: 13 amino acids. Trimming took 6 bases from V and 6 from J; bases not matched to a gene: 7. The V gene's germline CDR1 is LNHDA and CDR2 SQIVND (reference sequence). Supplemented by reference TRBV19 and TRBJ1-2, the full variable domain reads DGGITQSPKYLFRKEGQNVTLSCEQNLNHDAMYWYRQDPGQGLRLIYYSQIVNDFQKGDIAEGYSVSREKKESFPLTVTSAQKNPTAFYLCASRQTGADGYTFGSGTRLTVV.

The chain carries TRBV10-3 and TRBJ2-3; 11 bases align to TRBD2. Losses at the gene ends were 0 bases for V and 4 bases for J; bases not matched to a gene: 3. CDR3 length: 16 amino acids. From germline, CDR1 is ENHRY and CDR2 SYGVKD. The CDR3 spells CAISESGLAGADTQYF. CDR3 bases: TGTGCCATCAGTGAGTCTGGACTAGCGGGCGCAGATACGCAGTATTTT.

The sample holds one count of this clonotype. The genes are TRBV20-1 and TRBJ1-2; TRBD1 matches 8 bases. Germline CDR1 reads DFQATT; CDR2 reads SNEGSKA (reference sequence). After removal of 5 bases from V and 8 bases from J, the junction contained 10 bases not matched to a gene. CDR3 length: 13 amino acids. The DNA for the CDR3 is TGCAGTGCTGGAACGCAGGGGGCAGGGGGCTACACCTTC. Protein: CSAGTQGAGGYTF.

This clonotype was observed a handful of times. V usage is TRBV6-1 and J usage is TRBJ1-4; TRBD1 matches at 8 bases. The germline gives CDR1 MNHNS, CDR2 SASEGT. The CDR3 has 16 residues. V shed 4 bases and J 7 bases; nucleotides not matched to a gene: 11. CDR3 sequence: CASSGAGGAIGEKLFF. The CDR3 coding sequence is TGTGCCAGCAGTGGGGCAGGGGGCGCGATAGGTGAAAAACTGTTTTTT.

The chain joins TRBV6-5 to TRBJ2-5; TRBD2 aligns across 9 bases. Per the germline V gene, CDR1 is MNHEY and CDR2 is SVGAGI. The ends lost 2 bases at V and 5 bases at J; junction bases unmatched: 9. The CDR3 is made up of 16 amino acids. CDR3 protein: CASSYRLGTSLETQYF. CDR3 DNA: TGTGCCAGCAGTTACAGATTGGGGACTAGCTTGGAGACCCAGTACTTC.